The 19 T cell receptor beta chains listed next were all sequenced from one sample in a study of OX40 agonist ivuxolimab in advanced cancers. Profiling relied on immunoSEQ multiplex PCR, and the TCRdb table lists in-frame clones only, not all of them. Here the sample spans 70,000 to 80,000 clones, around 86% being singletons. The sample consisted of CD4+ or CD8+ T cells sorted from blood, taken in a trial of the OX40 agonist ivuxolimab. The receptor set was obtained from an adult with an advanced solid tumor such as melanoma, head and neck, liver or kidney cancer.

The table lists this clone with a count of one. The chain carries TRBV5-1 and TRBJ1-4; 7 nucleotides agree with TRBD1. Germline V gene data show CDR1 as SGHRS and CDR2 as YFSETQ. This CDR3 region has 17 residues. V lost 0 bases to trimming and J lost 0 bases; unmatched junction nucleotides: 5. The CDR3 region is CASSLVGTVATNEKLFF. CDR3 nucleotides: TGCGCCAGCAGCTTGGTCGGGACAGTCGCAACTAATGAAAAACTGTTTTTT.

V and J are TRBV5-1 and TRBJ1-2; unclear D gene. CDR1 is SGHRS and CDR2 is YFSETQ in the germline V gene. The CDR3 covers 14 residues. The V gene lost 5 bases and the J gene lost 5 bases, with 16 bases spanning the gap. CDR3 protein: CASSSGETLYGYTF. The DNA of the CDR3 is TGCGCCAGCAGTTCCGGTGAGACATTGTATGGCTACACCTTC.

V usage is TRBV30 and J usage is TRBJ1-3; no clear D gene. The germline V and J ends were trimmed by 0 bases and 4 bases, with 10 bases remaining between them. CDR1 is GTSNPN and CDR2 is SVGIG in the germline V gene (reference sequence). The CDR3 is 14 residues long. CDR3 in DNA: TGTGCCTGGAGTGTAGGAGTTTCGGGAAACACCATATATTTT. It yields the protein CAWSVGVSGNTIYF.

This clone was picked up one time. The genes are TRBV18 and TRBJ2-1, with a possible D match to TRBD2 (5 bases). The germline V gene encodes CDR1 KGHSH and CDR2 LQKENI. The CDR3 length is 15 residues. V dropped 3 bases and J dropped 6 bases, with 15 bases sitting between them. CDR3 sequence: CASSPLVRAGNEQFF. Here the CDR3 DNA reads TGTGCCAGCTCACCCCTAGTGAGGGCGGGCAATGAGCAGTTCTTC.

In DNA form, the CDR3 reads TGTGCCAGCAGTCCCCCCGTGGCAGGGACTTTATATGGCTACACCTTC. Its translation: CASSPPVAGTLYGYTF. The chain links TRBV25-1 to TRBJ1-2, with D perhaps TRBD1 (5 bases). The CDR3 totals 16 residues. V was pared by 5 bases and J by 5 bases, with 21 bases between. Germline V lookup: CDR1 MGHDK, CDR2 SYGVNS.

J is TRBJ2-2 and V is TRBV10-3; no clear D. Trimming took off 6 bases at V and 4 bases at J, with 9 bases between the two ends. The CDR3 length is 13 residues. CDR1 ENHRY and CDR2 SYGVKD come from the germline V gene. The CDR3: CAIRVGGTGELFF. DNA for the CDR3: TGTGCCATCAGAGTCGGCGGCACCGGGGAGCTGTTTTTT.

The chain links TRBV13 to TRBJ1-5; D possibly corresponds to TRBD1 (5 bases). This CDR3 comprises 14 residues. Per germline, CDR1 PRHDT and CDR2 FYEKMQ (reference sequence). Trimming stripped 2 bases from V and 5 bases from J, with 10 bases between. CDR3 loop: CASSLWGEYQPQHF. CDR3 nucleotide sequence: TGTGCCAGCAGCTTATGGGGGGAGTATCAGCCCCAGCATTTT.

The chain employs TRBV9 and TRBJ2-3; 7 nucleotides match TRBD2. The CDR3 is made up of 15 amino acids. V gave up 2 bases and J gave up 3 bases; unmatched junction bases: 6. Germline CDR1 is SGDLS and CDR2 is YYNGEE. CDR3: CASSVSERETDTQYF. CDR3 bases: TGTGCCAGCAGCGTGTCCGAGCGGGAAACAGATACGCAGTATTTT.

This sequence joins TRBV7-9 and TRBJ2-1; tentative D call: TRBD2 (6 bases). The CDR3 is made up of 15 amino acids. V was clipped by 1 base and J by 9 bases, with 16 bases between them. The germline V gene has CDR1 SEHNR and CDR2 FQNEAQ (reference sequence). For the CDR3, the DNA is TGTGCCAGCAGCTTAGATTCCGGAGGGGAAAGTGAGCAGTTCTTC. Translated: CASSLDSGGESEQFF.

The gene calls are TRBV9 and TRBJ1-1; tentatively, D is TRBD1 (6 bases). The germline CDR1 and CDR2 sequences are SGDLS and YYNGEE. The CDR3 runs 13 residues. The V gene lost 0 bases and the J gene lost 4 bases, with 7 bases spanning the gap. The CDR3 bases are TGTGCCAGCAGCGTAGAACAGGGCACTGAAGCTTTCTTT. Translation: CASSVEQGTEAFF.

V usage is TRBV11-2 and J usage is TRBJ2-5; D call uncertain. V shed 4 bases and J shed 7 bases, with 7 bases lying between them. Germline loops: CDR1 SGHAT, CDR2 FQNNGV. The CDR3 loop spans 11 amino acids. The CDR3 nucleotides read TGTGCCAGCAGCTCCCTAGGGACCCAGTACTTC. Protein: CASSSLGTQYF.

The V and J genes are TRBV2 and TRBJ2-1; D remains ambiguous. Per the germline V gene, CDR1 is SNHLY and CDR2 is FYNNEI. The germline V and J ends were trimmed by 8 bases and 12 bases, with 20 bases remaining between them. This CDR3 comprises 13 residues. The CDR3 reads CASCKRGIDGQFF. CDR3 DNA sequence: TGTGCCAGCTGTAAGAGAGGTATCGATGGGCAGTTCTTC.

This clone was seen many times. J is TRBJ2-3 and V is TRBV6-4; D possibly corresponds to TRBD2 (5 bases). V lost 5 bases and J lost 8, with 14 bases in between. The CDR3 contains 13 residues. CDR1 is MRHNA and CDR2 is SNTAGT in the germline V gene. CDR3 protein: CASSSDIRGTQYF. For the CDR3, the DNA is TGTGCCAGCAGTTCCGACATCCGGGGTACGCAGTATTTT.

V is TRBV19 and J is TRBJ2-7, with 11 bases fitting TRBD1. The CDR3 is made up of 14 amino acids. Trimming took 9 bases from V and 0 from J; bases not matched to a gene: 4. The germline gives CDR1 LNHDA, CDR2 SQIVND (reference sequence). CDR3 bases: TGTGCCAGCAAAGGGACAGGGGGCTCCTACGAGCAGTACTTC. Translated: CASKGTGGSYEQYF.

This clone has just a few counts. This sequence joins TRBV5-5 and TRBJ2-3, with 8 nucleotides matching TRBD1. This CDR3 has 16 amino acids. CDR1 is SGHKS, CDR2 YYEKEE, per germline (reference sequence). V lost 0 bases, J lost 2 bases, and 5 bases stayed unmatched. CDR3 residues: CASSLVVTGVTDTQYF. The CDR3 coding sequence is TGTGCCAGCAGCTTGGTCGTGACAGGGGTCACAGATACGCAGTATTTT. The entire variable domain, with the rest obtained from reference TRBV5-5 and TRBJ2-3, is as follows: DAGVTQSPTHLIKTRGQQVTLRCSPISGHKSVSWYQQVLGQGPQFIFQYYEKEERGRGNFPDRFSARQFPNYSSELNVNALLLGDSALYLCASSLVVTGVTDTQYFGPGTRLTVL.

The count of this clone is one. V is TRBV28 and J is TRBJ1-2, with 12 bases fitting TRBD1. CDR3 length: 15 amino acids. Germline CDR1 and CDR2: MDHEN and SYDVKM. The J segment lost 7 bases and the V segment lost 7 bases, leaving 10 bases of the junction unmatched. As DNA, the CDR3 is TGTGCCAGCACCTTCGGGGACAGGGGGCGGAGTGGCTACACCTTC. Its translation is CASTFGDRGRSGYTF.

The chain joins TRBV30 to TRBJ1-2; D is unclear. CDR3 length: 10 amino acids. Per germline, CDR1 GTSNPN and CDR2 SVGIG (reference sequence). The V and J ends lost 5 bases and 0 bases respectively, with 1 base between them. The CDR3 loop reads CAWANYGYTF. CDR3 coding DNA: TGTGCCTGGGCTAACTATGGCTACACCTTC.

The rearrangement links TRBV19 to TRBJ1-4; tentative D call: TRBD1 (6 bases). The CDR3 consists of 15 residues. The V gene's germline CDR1 is LNHDA and CDR2 SQIVND (reference sequence). V gave up 4 bases and J gave up 0 bases, with 9 bases separating them. The CDR3 spells CASSTSGATNEKLFF. DNA of the CDR3: TGTGCCAGTAGTACGTCAGGGGCAACTAATGAAAAACTGTTTTTT. The whole variable domain, remainder taken from reference TRBV19 and TRBJ1-4, is DGGITQSPKYLFRKEGQNVTLSCEQNLNHDAMYWYRQDPGQGLRLIYYSQIVNDFQKGDIAEGYSVSREKKESFPLTVTSAQKNPTAFYLCASSTSGATNEKLFFGSGTQLSVL.

The rearrangement uses TRBV2 and TRBJ2-1; D is perhaps TRBD2 (8 bases). Trimming took 7 bases from V and 0 from J, leaving 16 bases between them. From germline, CDR1 is SNHLY and CDR2 FYNNEI. The CDR3 is made up of 16 amino acids. The CDR3 reads CASILQGTSSYNEQFF. The CDR3 region has the DNA TGTGCCAGCATCCTACAGGGGACTAGCTCCTACAATGAGCAGTTCTTC.